This T cell receptor beta chain stems from a study of cytomegalovirus exposure and HLA in healthy donors. Regarding the study as a whole: Data from an earlier analysis indicated that most TCR beta V segments were productive either about 90% or about 30% of the time. When analyzed later, a missense DCLRE1C variant was found to be linked to TCR beta V- and J-gene trimming.

The sample holds a few counts of this clone. Its specificity is unknown. V lost 3 bases, J lost 0 bases, and 12 bases lay in between. The CDR3 runs to 15 residues. Per the germline V gene, CDR1 is SGHTA and CDR2 is FQGNSA. With 60 Vbeta and 13 Jbeta primers, the PCR was carried out. The assay was immunoSEQ multiplex PCR, and TCRdb's table has in-frame clones only and misses some. Here the sample spans 150,000 to 180,000 clones, about 85% being singletons. Material: PBMCs. The V gene is TRBV7-2, the J gene TRBJ2-7; D is unclear. This receptor was taken from a young man in good health and CMV-seropositive. CDR3 region: CASSLGQTYSYEQYF. The CDR3 nucleotides read TGTGCCAGCAGCTTGGGCCAGACCTACTCCTACGAGCAGTACTTC. The variable domain in full, completed from reference TRBV7-2 and TRBJ2-7, reads GAGVSQSPSNKVTEKGKDVELRCDPISGHTALYWYRQSLGQGLEFLIYFQGNSAPDKSGLPSDRFSAERTGGSVSTLTIQRTQQEDSAVYLCASSLGQTYSYEQYFGPGTRLTVT.